A selection of T cell receptor beta chains follows, all from one sample in a study of beta chain features in type 1 diabetes. The data were produced by immunoSEQ multiplex PCR, yet TCRdb's version contains in-frame clones alone and is incomplete. This sample has about 400,000 clones, with around an eighth found just once. Sequencing was carried out using naive CD4+ T cells from blood. The source of these receptors is a man aged 18 to 29 in good health. CDR3s include the opening cysteine and the closing phenylalanine or tryptophan. The order of the fields is CDR3 DNA, CDR3 protein, clone size, D gene, J gene, V gene. A D gene is named only where the DNA matches it firmly. Part of the rows lack a size; the others show once, few, many or a class for expanded clones.

cdr3_nt: TGTGCCAGCAGTTACGGGACAGGGTCCAATGAGCAGTTCTTC; cdr3_aa: CASSYGTGSNEQFF; clone_size: few; d_call: TRBD1; j_call: TRBJ2-1; v_call: TRBV6-5
cdr3_nt: TGTGCCAGCAGTATGCAAGGGACAGGCCAAGAGACCCAGTACTTC; cdr3_aa: CASSMQGTGQETQYF; clone_size: NA; d_call: TRBD1; j_call: TRBJ2-5; v_call: TRBV28
cdr3_nt: TGCGCCAGCAGCCGCGATCCCACAGACGGTCAGCCCCAGCATTTT; cdr3_aa: CASSRDPTDGQPQHF; clone_size: NA; d_call: NA; j_call: TRBJ1-5; v_call: TRBV4-3
cdr3_nt: TGTGCCTGGAGGCACCAGGGTGGTGGCACTGAAGCTTTCTTT; cdr3_aa: CAWRHQGGGTEAFF; clone_size: few; d_call: NA; j_call: TRBJ1-1; v_call: TRBV30
cdr3_nt: TGCGCCAGCAGCCTCCAGGGGGCTCGGTTCGTCGGGGAGCTGTTTTTT; cdr3_aa: CASSLQGARFVGELFF; clone_size: once; d_call: TRBD1; j_call: TRBJ2-2; v_call: TRBV5-1
cdr3_nt: TGTGCCAGCAGCCAAGATCTAGCGGGGTGGGAGACCCAGTACTTC; cdr3_aa: CASSQDLAGWETQYF; clone_size: NA; d_call: TRBD2; j_call: TRBJ2-5; v_call: TRBV4-2
cdr3_nt: TGTGCCAGCAGTGAAGCGGGAAGGGAGGTCGAGACCCAGTACTTC; cdr3_aa: CASSEAGREVETQYF; clone_size: NA; d_call: NA; j_call: TRBJ2-5; v_call: TRBV6-1
cdr3_nt: TGCGCCAGCAGCTTGCGGGAAGGCGGGAGCAACTATGAGCAGTTCTTC; cdr3_aa: CASSLREGGSNYEQFF; clone_size: few; d_call: TRBD2; j_call: TRBJ2-1; v_call: TRBV5-1
cdr3_nt: TGTGCCAGCAGGCGAGGGACAGGGAGCTATGGCTACACCTTC; cdr3_aa: CASRRGTGSYGYTF; clone_size: few; d_call: TRBD1; j_call: TRBJ1-2; v_call: TRBV28
cdr3_nt: TGTGCCAGCAGTCCAAACCGACACGCCTACGAGCAGTACTTC; cdr3_aa: CASSPNRHAYEQYF; clone_size: few; d_call: NA; j_call: TRBJ2-7; v_call: TRBV6-6
cdr3_nt: TGCGCCAGCAGCCAAGTCATTGCGGGATCCTACGAGCAGTACTTC; cdr3_aa: CASSQVIAGSYEQYF; clone_size: few; d_call: NA; j_call: TRBJ2-7; v_call: TRBV4-3
cdr3_nt: TGTGCCAGCAGCTTAGTGGGAGGGACCCAAGAGACCCAGTACTTC; cdr3_aa: CASSLVGGTQETQYF; clone_size: NA; d_call: TRBD2; j_call: TRBJ2-5; v_call: TRBV7-9
cdr3_nt: TGTGCCAGCAGCTTAGTAGCGGGAACCTACAATGAGCAGTTCTTC; cdr3_aa: CASSLVAGTYNEQFF; clone_size: few; d_call: TRBD2; j_call: TRBJ2-1; v_call: TRBV7-8
cdr3_nt: TGTGCCAGCCAGGGGGCCAGGGGCTACACCTTC; cdr3_aa: CASQGARGYTF; clone_size: few; d_call: TRBD1; j_call: TRBJ1-2; v_call: TRBV28
cdr3_nt: TGTGCCTGGAGTGTAATAGCGGGGGGGCAGTTCTTC; cdr3_aa: CAWSVIAGGQFF; clone_size: NA; d_call: TRBD2; j_call: TRBJ2-1; v_call: TRBV30
cdr3_nt: TGTGCCACCTTACAGGGCCGCACTAACTATGGCTACACCTTC; cdr3_aa: CATLQGRTNYGYTF; clone_size: NA; d_call: NA; j_call: TRBJ1-2; v_call: TRBV10-3
cdr3_nt: TGCAGCGCCTCCCGGGACAGCACCTACGAGCAGTACTTC; cdr3_aa: CSASRDSTYEQYF; clone_size: few; d_call: TRBD1; j_call: TRBJ2-7; v_call: TRBV29-1
cdr3_nt: TGTGCCAGCAGCTCCGGGACAGGGGGCGAGACCCAGTACTTC; cdr3_aa: CASSSGTGGETQYF; clone_size: NA; d_call: TRBD1; j_call: TRBJ2-5; v_call: TRBV11-3
cdr3_nt: TGTGCCAGCAGCCCTCGGGACAGGGGGCTGTTGGATGAGCAGTTCTTC; cdr3_aa: CASSPRDRGLLDEQFF; clone_size: NA; d_call: TRBD1; j_call: TRBJ2-1; v_call: TRBV7-3
cdr3_nt: TGTGCCGTCCAAGGATCAGGGAATCAGCCCCAGCATTTT; cdr3_aa: CAVQGSGNQPQHF; clone_size: few; d_call: NA; j_call: TRBJ1-5; v_call: TRBV6-6
cdr3_nt: TGCAGCGTCGCCGGGACTAGCGGGAGGGCCCGTGGGGAGACCCAGTACTTC; cdr3_aa: CSVAGTSGRARGETQYF; clone_size: few; d_call: TRBD2; j_call: TRBJ2-5; v_call: TRBV29-1
cdr3_nt: TGTGCCAGCAGCGTAGCGTCTTTACAAGAGACCCAGTACTTC; cdr3_aa: CASSVASLQETQYF; clone_size: few; d_call: NA; j_call: TRBJ2-5; v_call: TRBV9
cdr3_nt: TGTGCCAGCAGCTTAGAGTCCCTGGACACCACCTTGAACACTGAAGCTTTCTTT; cdr3_aa: CASSLESLDTTLNTEAFF; clone_size: NA; d_call: NA; j_call: TRBJ1-1; v_call: TRBV7-6
cdr3_nt: TGTGCCACCAGCAGAGAAAGAGGGGAAGGGGCGGGATACTTC; cdr3_aa: CATSRERGEGAGYF; clone_size: NA; d_call: NA; j_call: TRBJ2-4; v_call: TRBV15
cdr3_nt: TGTGCCAGCAGCGTTGGGGGGATGGCCGGGGAGCTGTTTTTT; cdr3_aa: CASSVGGMAGELFF; clone_size: NA; d_call: NA; j_call: TRBJ2-2; v_call: TRBV9
cdr3_nt: TGTGCCAGCAGCCTAAGCGGGAGTACTGGGGCCAACGTCCTGACTTTC; cdr3_aa: CASSLSGSTGANVLTF; clone_size: NA; d_call: TRBD2; j_call: TRBJ2-6; v_call: TRBV5-4
cdr3_nt: TGTGCCAGTAGACGAACAGGGGGACCCTACGAGCAGTACTTC; cdr3_aa: CASRRTGGPYEQYF; clone_size: few; d_call: TRBD1; j_call: TRBJ2-7; v_call: TRBV19
cdr3_nt: TGCGCCAGCAGCTTGGGACAGGGATTCGCGCAGCCCCAGCATTTT; cdr3_aa: CASSLGQGFAQPQHF; clone_size: few; d_call: TRBD1; j_call: TRBJ1-5; v_call: TRBV5-1
cdr3_nt: TGTGCCAGTAGTATAGTCGGAGGGGGCAATCAGCCCCAGCATTTT; cdr3_aa: CASSIVGGGNQPQHF; clone_size: NA; d_call: NA; j_call: TRBJ1-5; v_call: TRBV19
cdr3_nt: TGTGCCAGCAGCTTTCAGCTGGGGCCCAGCAATGAGCAGTTCTTC; cdr3_aa: CASSFQLGPSNEQFF; clone_size: few; d_call: NA; j_call: TRBJ2-1; v_call: TRBV5-4
cdr3_nt: TGTGCCAGCAGCTTGGTGGACAGGGGTACCGGGGAGCTGTTTTTT; cdr3_aa: CASSLVDRGTGELFF; clone_size: NA; d_call: TRBD1; j_call: TRBJ2-2; v_call: TRBV5-6
cdr3_nt: TGTGCCAGCGAAAACCGGGACAGGCCCTACGAGCAGTACTTC; cdr3_aa: CASENRDRPYEQYF; clone_size: NA; d_call: TRBD1; j_call: TRBJ2-7; v_call: TRBV25-1
cdr3_nt: TGTGCCAGTAGCGGGAGGTTACCAGATACGCAGTATTTT; cdr3_aa: CASSGRLPDTQYF; clone_size: NA; d_call: TRBD2; j_call: TRBJ2-3; v_call: TRBV19
cdr3_nt: TGTGCCAGCAATAGCGGGCGGTACAATGAGCAGTTCTTC; cdr3_aa: CASNSGRYNEQFF; clone_size: NA; d_call: TRBD2; j_call: TRBJ2-1; v_call: TRBV25-1
cdr3_nt: TGTGCCAGCAGCCCCGCCGGGACAGGGGGCCAAGAGACCCAGTACTTC; cdr3_aa: CASSPAGTGGQETQYF; clone_size: NA; d_call: TRBD1; j_call: TRBJ2-5; v_call: TRBV7-2
cdr3_nt: TGTGCCAGCATCGAACAGGGGGCTGGAAACACCATATATTTT; cdr3_aa: CASIEQGAGNTIYF; clone_size: NA; d_call: TRBD1; j_call: TRBJ1-3; v_call: TRBV28
cdr3_nt: TGTGCCAGCAGCGGACCCGGGACTGAAGCTTTCTTT; cdr3_aa: CASSGPGTEAFF; clone_size: NA; d_call: NA; j_call: TRBJ1-1; v_call: TRBV9
cdr3_nt: TGTGCCTGGACCCTCGGTCCAGAGCAGTACTTC; cdr3_aa: CAWTLGPEQYF; clone_size: many; d_call: NA; j_call: TRBJ2-7; v_call: TRBV30
cdr3_nt: TGTGCCAGCTCACCACCGAGGCAAAGGGGTGTTGCTGAGCAGTTCTTC; cdr3_aa: CASSPPRQRGVAEQFF; clone_size: NA; d_call: NA; j_call: TRBJ2-1; v_call: TRBV18
cdr3_nt: TGCGCCAGCAGCCCCCACGGGGGCACAGATACGCAGTATTTT; cdr3_aa: CASSPHGGTDTQYF; clone_size: few; d_call: NA; j_call: TRBJ2-3; v_call: TRBV5-1
cdr3_nt: TGTGCCAGCAGTTTTGGGGGACATAACTACGAGCAGTACTTC; cdr3_aa: CASSFGGHNYEQYF; clone_size: few; d_call: NA; j_call: TRBJ2-7; v_call: TRBV28
cdr3_nt: TGTGCCAGCAGCTTAGCTCAAGGGGATCAGCCCCAGCATTTT; cdr3_aa: CASSLAQGDQPQHF; clone_size: NA; d_call: NA; j_call: TRBJ1-5; v_call: TRBV7-8
cdr3_nt: TGTGCCTGGAGCGCGAATTCCGGCACTGAAGCTTTCTTT; cdr3_aa: CAWSANSGTEAFF; clone_size: few; d_call: NA; j_call: TRBJ1-1; v_call: TRBV30
cdr3_nt: TGTGCCAGCAGCTCACAGGGGCCTACGGTTGTTGAGCAGTACTTC; cdr3_aa: CASSSQGPTVVEQYF; clone_size: few; d_call: TRBD1; j_call: TRBJ2-7; v_call: TRBV7-9
cdr3_nt: TGTGCCAGCAGCTTAACAGCGGGAGGAGGTACAGATACGCAGTATTTT; cdr3_aa: CASSLTAGGGTDTQYF; clone_size: few; d_call: TRBD2; j_call: TRBJ2-3; v_call: TRBV7-3
cdr3_nt: TGCGCCAGCAGCGCTTCCGACCCGGCGGTTGAAAAACTGTTTTTT; cdr3_aa: CASSASDPAVEKLFF; clone_size: few; d_call: NA; j_call: TRBJ1-4; v_call: TRBV5-1
cdr3_nt: TGTGCCAGCAGCCCTGGGGCCGCGAGCACCGGGGAGCTGTTTTTT; cdr3_aa: CASSPGAASTGELFF; clone_size: few; d_call: NA; j_call: TRBJ2-2; v_call: TRBV7-2
cdr3_nt: TGTGCCAGCAGTTCTCCCGGACAGGGGATTGATACGCAGTATTTT; cdr3_aa: CASSSPGQGIDTQYF; clone_size: few; d_call: TRBD1; j_call: TRBJ2-3; v_call: TRBV27
cdr3_nt: TGTGCCAGCAGCCCCAACAGGGCGCCCTACGAGCAGTACTTC; cdr3_aa: CASSPNRAPYEQYF; clone_size: many; d_call: NA; j_call: TRBJ2-7; v_call: TRBV7-9
cdr3_nt: TGTGCCAGCAGCCTTCGAGCGGGGGGCCCAACAGATACGCAGTATTTT; cdr3_aa: CASSLRAGGPTDTQYF; clone_size: few; d_call: TRBD2; j_call: TRBJ2-3; v_call: TRBV7-2
cdr3_nt: TGTGCCAGCAGCCAAGAACCGGGGAACACTGAAGCTTTCTTT; cdr3_aa: CASSQEPGNTEAFF; clone_size: NA; d_call: NA; j_call: TRBJ1-1; v_call: TRBV4-2
cdr3_nt: TGTGCCAGCAGATGGGACAGCGAGGGGTATGGCTACACCTTC; cdr3_aa: CASRWDSEGYGYTF; clone_size: few; d_call: TRBD1; j_call: TRBJ1-2; v_call: TRBV2
cdr3_nt: TGCGCCAGCAGCTTGGGACTAGCGGACACAGATACGCAGTATTTT; cdr3_aa: CASSLGLADTDTQYF; clone_size: few; d_call: TRBD2; j_call: TRBJ2-3; v_call: TRBV5-1
cdr3_nt: TGTGCCAGCAGCTCGACCAGGGGGCCGGTTCAGCCCCAGCATTTT; cdr3_aa: CASSSTRGPVQPQHF; clone_size: few; d_call: TRBD1; j_call: TRBJ1-5; v_call: TRBV7-9
cdr3_nt: TGTGCCGTTGACAGGGGGAACTCTGGAAACACCATATATTTT; cdr3_aa: CAVDRGNSGNTIYF; clone_size: few; d_call: TRBD1; j_call: TRBJ1-3; v_call: TRBV10-3